Detailed here is one T cell receptor beta chain. There are a few counts of this clonotype. Its binding antigen is unknown. No base quality values were provided; no much bigger clone lies one nucleotide off. Measured from the cysteine to the phenylalanine, the CDR3 is 13 residues long. The retained sequence is limited to the CDR3, 39 bases, with the frame set at the first base. The germline V gene encodes CDR1 SGHRS and CDR2 YFSETQ. To demonstrate the VDJtools post-analysis software, the study profiled TCR beta repertoires from the peripheral blood of approximately twelve young patients with multiple sclerosis. The patients with multiple sclerosis were children and adolescents between about 6 and 17 years of age. The data belong to a study of post-analysis software for immune sequencing data (dated by TCRdb to 2015 to 2017). Some background on the complete study: The recorded disease courses included relapsing-remitting, secondary progressive and progressive-relapsing multiple sclerosis, and some patients had no subtype annotation. The multiple sclerosis patient repertoires were compared with roughly twelve previously published healthy control repertoires from donors aged about 6 to 26 years. A subset of samples was prepared in parallel using single-end sample barcoding, then pooled and co-amplified after Illumina adapter ligation.

Library generation was performed with PCR. The sequencer listed for this sample is Illumina HiSeq 2500. To reduce PCR and sequencing biases, unique molecular identifiers were incorporated into the TCR beta cDNA libraries. Per 1 to 10 million input T cells, roughly 0.5 million cDNA molecules were obtained, such that each molecule approximated one T cell. The patient libraries were prepared and sequenced with the same protocol used for the earlier healthy control dataset. Within a given batch, samples were prepared together, multiplexed and sequenced on the same HiSeq lane. In the authors' own workflow: MIGEC handled the raw barcoded reads, throwing out single-read molecular identifier groups before consensus assembly and CDR3 extraction. Clonotype tables were post-analysed with VDJtools, normalizing diversity by down-sampling all datasets to the smallest sample size. Repertoire overlap clustering matched CDR3 amino acid but not nucleotide sequences to correct batch-related cross-sample contamination. TCRdb reanalyzed the raw reads on its own, using fastp at Q25 for trimming and MiXCR for clone calling, and kept in-frame beta chains. Every entry covers one CDR3 protein and lists the most common genes and DNA from its rows. These V and J calls originate from TCRdb's pipeline instead of the authors' own analysis. This sample has fewer than 850,000 distinct CDR3 sequences in its table, and 30% of those were observed once. The top ten clones comprise roughly 0.54% of the sample.

Study-wide conclusions, independent of this receptor: Significantly higher frequencies in patients than in controls were found for several TRBV segments, including TRBV5-6, TRBV5-1 and TRBV20-1. The control group was slightly older than the multiple sclerosis patient group. Normalized Chao1 diversity was significantly lower in multiple sclerosis patients than controls, suggesting substantial peripheral T-cell clonal expansion. Direct clustering with F measure showed strong co-clustering of samples prepared in the same batch, prompting a batch-effect correction.

Recombination connected TRBV5-1 to TRBJ2-7; 9 bases in the middle match TRBD2. The better agreement between TRBJ2-5 and the DNA end casts doubt on the J call. The receptor's source is a girl between 5 and 17 years old with multiple sclerosis. The specimen was blood. CDR3 region: CASSQGLAETQYF. The DNA sequence reads TGCGCCAGCAGCCAGGGACTAGCAGAGACCCAGTACTTC.